This TCR beta chain was identified during a study of T cells after yellow fever vaccination. Study details: Low-cell-number fractions were prepared with SMART-Seq v4 Ultra Low Input. Study-wide results and limits: By day 5 rather than day 15, the secondary response had peaked, though it was weaker.

The study made its TCR cDNA through 5'RACE template switching. That step introduced a universal primer site along with UMIs. Via MiXCR, TCRdb re-called the 5' RACE reads, giving one row per CDR3 protein. The repertoire includes approximately 550,000 distinct CDR3 sequences, approximately 12% of them detected once, and around 15% sits in the top ten. Of note for this clonotype: Its target is unknown.

CDR1 and CDR2 from the germline V gene are SGHRS and YFSETQ. V was pared by 3 bases and J by 6 bases, with 10 bases between. The CDR3 spans 13 residues. The chain recombines TRBV5-1 with TRBJ2-1, with a weak D call TRBD2 (6 bases). The sequences come from PBMCs, collected on the day of the yellow fever booster vaccination. The clonotype was recovered from a man under 40 who received the YFV17D yellow fever vaccine. CDR3 amino acids: CASSWGEANEQFF. The CDR3 DNA reads TGCGCCAGCAGCTGGGGGGAGGCCAATGAGCAGTTCTTC.